The sample holds many counts of the clone carrying this T cell receptor (beta chain). From germline, CDR1 is SEHNR and CDR2 FQNEAQ (reference sequence). This CDR3 region has 12 residues. The ends were cut back, 6 bases at V and 2 bases at J, with 7 bases in the middle. The data were taken from a study of identical twins. Template switching created a universal primer site, and the cDNA included unique molecular identifiers. TCRdb passed the 5' RACE reads through MiXCR, listing each CDR3 protein once. The sample carries hundreds of thousands of distinct CDR3 sequences, approximately 6.1% recorded once. The V and J genes are TRBV7-9 and TRBJ1-1; D gene uncertain. The clonotype originates from a man younger than 35 in good health. Source material: naive T cells sorted from blood. The CDR3 nucleotides read TGTGCCAGCAGTTTTAGAAACACTGAAGCTTTCTTT. Translating it yields CASSFRNTEAFF.